What follows is one T cell receptor beta chain and its context. Its target is unknown. The protocol was immunoSEQ multiplex PCR, while the TCRdb copy is restricted to in-frame clones and leaves out a portion. The table records about 140,000 clones, more than 75% of them present only once. This specimen comes from a study of T cell responses to AZD1222 COVID-19 vaccine. Whole-study results and caveats: With two AZD1222 doses given, Spike-specific TCR breadth and depth both rose. Across spike, vaccine-associated CD4 TCRs were found, dominant at 160-218 and 743-854. Baseline serostatus was positive in only a handful of AZD1222 recipients.

J was trimmed by 3 bases and V by 8 bases; bases with no gene match: 7. The CDR3 is 14 residues long. Germline V gene sequence: CDR1 SNHLY, CDR2 FYNNEI. Pooling covered second doses at about 4 or about 12 weeks. This sequence originates from an adult who received the AZD1222 COVID-19 vaccine. The sample consisted of peripheral blood, taken 28 days after the second AZD1222 dose. The J gene is TRBJ1-1, the V gene TRBV2; 9 bases align to TRBD1. As DNA, the CDR3 is TGTGCCAGCGGCATTACAGGGGGCGACACTGAAGCTTTCTTT. Its translation is CASGITGGDTEAFF. Using reference TRBV2 and TRBJ1-1 for the parts outside the CDR3, the full variable domain is EPEVTQTPSHQVTQMGQEVILRCVPISNHLYFYWYRQILGQKVEFLVSFYNNEISEKSEIFDDQFSVERPDGSNFTLKIRSTKLEDSAMYFCASGITGGDTEAFFGQGTRLTVV.